This TCR beta chain was obtained from a study of human T cells and chemical hapten exposure. TCRdb analysed the RACE reads with MiXCR anew, one entry per CDR3 protein. The sample contains about 270,000 distinct CDR3 sequences, just under 8% of which appear only once. Study-level findings and limits: A positive correlation with patch test score was shown by PT1 expanded TCR counts.

CDR3 length: 15 amino acids. V lost 0 bases and J lost 4, with 13 bases in between. Note on this clonotype: Its antigen is unknown.

Time point defined: pre-sensitization, week 0. Treatment described: therapeutic diphenylcyclopropenone sensitization with weekly scalp DPC. The drawing of blood occurred before each patch test was applied. This sequence joins TRBV12-3 or TRBV12-4 and TRBJ2-7, with D possibly called TRBD1 or TRBD2 (6 bases each). The sequenced sample was whole blood, obtained in connection with sensitization to the hapten diphenylcyclopropenone (DPC). This TCR was recovered from a young man with alopecia areata. Some clones in this sample may be carry-over from other donors' samples. In nucleotides, the CDR3 is TGTGCCAGCAGTTTAGCTTCGGGGGCCGTATACGAGCAGTACTTC. The encoded protein is CASSLASGAVYEQYF.